This T cell receptor beta chain is from a study of cytomegalovirus exposure and HLA in healthy donors. Regarding the study as a whole: With DRB1 most and HLA-C fewest, TCR association rates differed between HLA loci in a later analysis.

In regard to this clone: Its antigen is undetermined.

Germline V CDR1 and CDR2: SGHVS, FQNEAQ. The CDR3 is 14 residues long. V gave up 3 bases and J gave up 6 bases; unmatched junction bases: 7. The PCR ran on 60 Vbeta and 13 Jbeta primers. Clones were read by immunoSEQ multiplex PCR, and TCRdb kept only the in-frame ones, dropping some. The sample records 150,000 to 200,000 clones, roughly 79% being singletons. The study sampled nominally healthy donors, though unrecorded immune exposures were likely. The sequenced sample was PBMCs. The source of this sequence is a male donor in good health and CMV-seropositive. The chain employs TRBV7-8 and TRBJ2-7; the match to TRBD2 covers 8 bases. Here the CDR3 DNA reads TGTGCCAGCAGCTTTCGGGGGGGGCCGGTCGAGCAGTACTTC. Translation gives CASSFRGGPVEQYF.